This T cell receptor beta chain was identified during a study of identical twins. Study-level points and caveats: Carriage of fewer insertions was seen in abundant cord blood beta clonotypes, whereas memory repertoires showed none. Models underestimated out-of-frame TCR alpha sharing in monozygotic twins. Zero-insertion analyses might be partly confounded by invariant T cells like MAIT and iNKT.

Turning to this clonotype: The antigen remains undetermined.

TCRdb itself ran the 5' RACE reads through MiXCR, one entry per CDR3 protein. The sample lists 1.5 million to 2 million distinct CDR3 sequences, around 33% occurring once. With 1 base clipped from V and 7 bases from J, the junction kept 10 bases outside the gene matches. Germline V gene sequence: CDR1 SGHAT, CDR2 FQNNGV. The CDR3 spans 16 residues. The genes are TRBV11-2 and TRBJ2-5, with 9 bases matching TRBD2. Sequencing was done on a sample of cord blood. The source is a newborn girl in good health. As DNA, the CDR3 is TGTGCCAGCAGCTTAGCGGGACTAGCACCTCAGGGGACCCAGTACTTC. This translates into CASSLAGLAPQGTQYF.